Below, 20 T cell receptor beta chains from the same sample are listed, as sequenced in a study of Graves' ophthalmopathy and Graves' hyperthyroidism. CDR3 regions of TCR beta were amplified from RNA transcripts. The library came from an HTBI-primed first-round RT-PCR and a second-round multiplex PCR. MiXCR was run by TCRdb on the multiplex PCR reads, yielding one entry per CDR3 protein. The table records tens of thousands of distinct CDR3 sequences, roughly 47% of them present only once. Sequenced input: peripheral blood. These receptors came from an adult woman with Graves' ophthalmopathy.

The rearrangement links TRBV20-1 to TRBJ2-1; TRBD1 aligns across 7 bases. V dropped 6 bases and J dropped 7; count of bases not matched to a gene: 15. Per the germline V gene, CDR1 is DFQATT and CDR2 is SNEGSKA (reference sequence). The CDR3 consists of 15 residues. The DNA for the CDR3 is TGCAGTGCGGCAGGGGGTGGGGTATGGAGTAATGAGCAGTTCTTC. Translating gives CSAAGGGVWSNEQFF.

This clonotype showed up many times. V is TRBV7-2 and J is TRBJ2-2; 15 nucleotides align to TRBD2. The CDR3 extends over 17 amino acids. Trimming took 5 bases from V and 5 from J; bases not matched to a gene: 6. CDR1 is SGHTA and CDR2 is FQGNSA in the germline V gene. The CDR3 here is CASSTGTSGRSTGELFF. The CDR3 nucleotides read TGTGCCAGCAGCACCGGGACTAGCGGGAGGAGTACCGGGGAGCTGTTTTTT.

The sample holds many counts of this clonotype. The rearrangement joins TRBV28 to TRBJ1-1, with D possibly matching TRBD1 (5 bases). The CDR3 loop spans 14 amino acids. The ends were cut back, 3 bases at V and 1 base at J, with 9 bases in the middle. Germline V gene sequence: CDR1 MDHEN, CDR2 SYDVKM. The chain's CDR3 is CASSFYGQNTEAFF. The CDR3 DNA reads TGTGCCAGCAGTTTTTACGGACAGAACACTGAAGCTTTCTTT.

The chain couples TRBV20-1 to TRBJ1-2; D unclear. The germline V and J ends were trimmed by 4 bases and 8 bases, with 23 bases remaining between them. The CDR3 runs 15 residues. CDR1 and CDR2 from the germline V gene are DFQATT and SNEGSKA (reference sequence). CDR3 nucleotides: TGCAGTGCTAATGGCGGGGATACGGAGGAAGAGGGCTACACCTTC. It specifies CSANGGDTEEEGYTF.

This clonotype showed up many times. The CDR3 region has the DNA TGTGCCAGCAGCGTAGCCAGTAACACCGGGGAGCTGTTTTTT. As protein: CASSVASNTGELFF. The chain links TRBV9 to TRBJ2-2; D unresolved. The length of the CDR3 is 14 residues. Trimming took off 0 bases at V and 2 bases at J, with 5 bases between the two ends. Germline CDR1 SGDLS, CDR2 YYNGEE.

V and J are TRBV27 and TRBJ1-2; tentatively, D is TRBD1 (5 bases). The CDR3 runs to 18 residues. V dropped 4 bases and J dropped 3 bases, with 24 bases sitting between them. Germline V CDR1 and CDR2: MNHEY, SMNVEV (reference sequence). CDR3 nucleotide sequence: TGTGCCAGCAGTTCCCTGAGGCAGGGAGCAGGTCGAGACTATGGCTACACCTTC. Its protein is CASSSLRQGAGRDYGYTF.

The CDR3 coding sequence is TGCGCCAGCAGCTTGGCGACAGGTGGCAGGGGGCAGTACTTC. Translated: CASSLATGGRGQYF. V and J are TRBV5-1 and TRBJ2-7, with TRBD1 as a possible D gene (6 bases). The germline V gene has CDR1 SGHRS and CDR2 YFSETQ. The CDR3 covers 14 residues. With 0 bases removed from V and 9 bases from J, the gap between germline ends came to 16 bases.

In its sample, this clonotype was seen many times. CDR3: CASSLVSNQPQHF. The DNA of the CDR3 is TGTGCCAGCAGCTTGGTTAGCAATCAGCCCCAGCATTTT. The chain employs TRBV5-8 and TRBJ1-5; no firm D call. Between the trimmed V and J ends, which lost 0 bases and 0 bases, there was a span of 1 base. Germline V CDR1 and CDR2: SGHTS, YDEGEE. The length of the CDR3 is 13 residues.

In this sample, this clonotype turned up many times. The chain joins TRBV4-3 to TRBJ2-5; TRBD1 aligns across 10 bases. Germline CDR1 and CDR2: LGHNA and YSLEER. With 0 bases clipped from V and 5 bases from J, the junction kept 6 bases outside the gene matches. The CDR3 is 16 amino acids. The CDR3 here is CASSQEFGTGVETQYF. In nucleotides, the CDR3 is TGCGCCAGCAGCCAAGAGTTCGGGACAGGGGTCGAGACCCAGTACTTC.

This clonotype was picked up many times. The chain combines TRBV10-3 with TRBJ2-7; D possibly matches TRBD1 or TRBD2 (6 bases each). V dropped 10 bases and J dropped 3 bases, with 16 bases sitting between them. The germline CDR1 and CDR2 sequences are ENHRY and SYGVKD. This CDR3 region has 13 residues. For the CDR3, the DNA is TGTGCCAGCCTTTGGGGGGCGGGCTACGAGCAGTACTTC. Residues: CASLWGAGYEQYF.

This clonotype has at least ten counts. This chain joins TRBV20-1 and TRBJ2-7; D gene ambiguous. The germline gives CDR1 DFQATT, CDR2 SNEGSKA (reference sequence). V lost 0 bases, J lost 3 bases, and 12 bases lay in between. The CDR3 consists of 14 residues. The CDR3 loop reads CSARDDGNNYEQYF. The CDR3 DNA reads as TGCAGTGCTAGAGATGACGGAAACAACTACGAGCAGTACTTC.

In its sample, this clonotype was seen many times. The CDR3 DNA is TGTGCCAGCAGCATAGACAGGGGGGGTGAGCAGTTCTTC. This codes for CASSIDRGGEQFF. The chain employs TRBV7-3 and TRBJ2-1, with 9 nucleotides matching TRBD1. Germline assignment: CDR1 SGHTA and CDR2 FQGTGA. This CDR3 comprises 13 residues. V gave up 5 bases and J gave up 9 bases; unmatched junction bases: 5.

The CDR3 DNA follows: TGTGCCAGCAGCACGACAGAGATTACTAACTATGGCTACACCTTC. Residues: CASSTTEITNYGYTF. This chain connects TRBV2 to TRBJ1-2; TRBD1 is a possible D gene (5 bases). V shed 6 bases and J shed 0 bases, with 14 bases lying between them. The CDR3 length is 15 residues. From germline, CDR1 is SNHLY and CDR2 FYNNEI.

This chain joins TRBV9 and TRBJ1-1; D unresolved. The V gene's germline CDR1 is SGDLS and CDR2 YYNGEE. Trimming left V 0 bases short and J 6 bases short, with 6 bases between. The CDR3 covers 12 residues. CDR3 in amino acids: CASSVGAAEAFF. The CDR3 DNA is TGTGCCAGCAGCGTAGGAGCGGCTGAAGCTTTCTTT. Full variable domain (outside the CDR3, taken from reference TRBV9 and TRBJ1-1): DSGVTQTPKHLITATGQRVTLRCSPRSGDLSVYWYQQSLDQGLQFLIQYYNGEERAKGNILERFSAQQFPDLHSELNLSSLELGDSALYFCASSVGAAEAFFGQGTRLTVV.

Ten or more counts support this clonotype. The chain combines TRBV7-8 with TRBJ2-7, with 11 nucleotides matching TRBD2. CDR1 is SGHVS, CDR2 FQNEAQ, per germline. This CDR3 region has 17 residues. V was pared by 5 bases and J by 2 bases, with 11 bases of the junction left unmatched. CDR3 bases: TGTGCCAGCAGCCTAGAGGCTGGGACTAGCGGACCCTACGAGCAGTACTTC. Amino acids: CASSLEAGTSGPYEQYF. Drawing the rest from reference TRBV7-8 and TRBJ2-7, the complete variable domain is GAGVSQSPRYKVAKRGQDVALRCDPISGHVSLFWYQQALGQGPEFLTYFQNEAQLDKSGLPSDRFFAERPEGSVSTLKIQRTQQEDSAVYLCASSLEAGTSGPYEQYFGPGTRLTVT.

The CDR3 here is CASSFQGMNTEAFF. In nucleotides, the CDR3 is TGTGCCAGCAGCTTTCAGGGCATGAACACTGAAGCTTTCTTT. The V gene is TRBV7-3, the J gene TRBJ1-1, with a weak D call TRBD1 (5 bases). The CDR3 has 14 amino acids. The germline gives CDR1 SGHTA, CDR2 FQGTGA. The germline V and J ends were trimmed by 3 bases and 0 bases, with 8 bases remaining between them.

Regarding this clonotype: Its ends do not fully match the called genes, so a read error is possible. This sequence joins TRBV29-1 and TRBJ2-7, with 9 bases that match TRBD2. Germline CDR1 SQVTM, CDR2 ANQGSEA. The CDR3 totals 13 residues. The CDR3 DNA is TGCAGCGGGCGGGGGGGACACGACTACGAGCAGCACTTC. Its protein is CSGRGGHDYEQHF.

There are a few counts of this clonotype. The chain employs TRBV9 and TRBJ1-1, with D tentatively TRBD1 (5 bases). CDR3 length: 15 residues. The V gene lost 4 bases and the J gene lost 4 bases, with 17 bases spanning the gap. CDR1 SGDLS and CDR2 YYNGEE come from the germline V gene. CDR3: CASSPKSRAGTEAFF. CDR3 sequence (DNA): TGTGCCAGCAGCCCGAAATCCAGGGCTGGCACTGAAGCTTTCTTT.

This clonotype came up many times. The chain carries TRBV28 and TRBJ1-2; D unclear. Germline V CDR1 and CDR2: MDHEN, SYDVKM. V lost 6 bases, J lost 5 bases, and 10 bases lay in between. This CDR3 comprises 12 residues. The CDR3 coding sequence is TGTGCCAGCAGGCAAGGAAGGTATGGCTACACCTTC. This encodes CASRQGRYGYTF.

This clonotype came up many times. The chain has TRBV30 and TRBJ2-7; tentative D call: TRBD1 (6 bases). The germline CDR1 and CDR2 sequences are GTSNPN and SVGIG (reference sequence). Trimming took off 3 bases at V and 3 bases at J, with 15 bases between the two ends. This CDR3 is built from 14 residues. CDR3 sequence (DNA): TGTGCCTGGAGCGAAGACGGACAGAGCTACGAGCAGTACTTC. Its protein is CAWSEDGQSYEQYF.